The clone carrying this TCR beta chain showed up just a few times. Some clones are missing from TCRdb's copy, which holds only in-frame ones; the method was immunoSEQ multiplex PCR. The repertoire includes 110,000 to 150,000 clones, less than 85% of them detected once, and 5.5% to 8% sits in the top ten. This record belongs to a study of blood T cell repertoires in COVID-19. The CDR3 sequence is 17 residues long. J was trimmed by 7 bases and V by 3 bases; bases with no gene match: 10. The germline CDR1 and CDR2 sequences are MGHDK and SYGVNS. The specimen sequenced was peripheral blood. The rearrangement links TRBV25-1 to TRBJ2-1; TRBD2 agrees at 12 bases. The sequence was obtained from a human donor in a cohort sampled during active COVID-19. CDR3 bases: TGTGCCAGCAGTGAGACTAGCGGGGGAAGCCGGGGAAATGAGCAGTTCTTC. It encodes CASSETSGGSRGNEQFF.